Sequencing of this TCR beta chain was carried out in a study of blood T cells in healthy people across ages. Regarding the study as a whole: Among T cells, TCR beta diversity per million cells dropped roughly linearly as age rose.

The authors ran a second PCR of about 7 to 11 cycles using a sample-barcoded 5' primer and a J-beta primer mix. TCRdb ran MiXCR on the 5' RACE reads and lists one entry per CDR3 protein. The sample has hundreds of thousands of distinct CDR3 sequences, 40% to 50% seen once. V lost 6 bases, J lost 7 bases, and 5 bases stayed unmatched. Germline-derived CDR1 and CDR2 are MNHEY and SVGEGT. The CDR3 sequence is 13 residues long. Comments on this clonotype: Its antigen remains unidentified.

The sequencing input was blood. This receptor was identified in a man in his sixties in good health. The chain has TRBV6-2 or TRBV6-3 and TRBJ2-2; 7 bases fit TRBD1. Here the CDR3 reads CASRTGQGGELFF. Written as DNA, the CDR3 is TGTGCCAGCAGGACAGGGCAAGGCGGGGAGCTGTTTTTT.